Below, 23 T cell receptor beta chains from the same sample are listed, as sequenced in a study of shared clonotypes between healthy human individuals. Profiled with immunoSEQ multiplex PCR; TCRdb holds only in-frame clones, not every one. Of under 750,000 clones listed, 55% to 75% were seen once; the top ten hold more than 1.5%. The sample taken for sequencing was memory CD4+ T cells sorted from blood. The subset is: CD45RA-negative fraction. These receptors originate from a woman aged 25-40 years in good health.

Concerning this clone: The identical CDR3 is also encoded by other nucleotide sequences in the sample. The chain recombines TRBV5-1 with TRBJ2-7, with D possibly matching TRBD1 (8 bases). V lost 4 bases and J 6 bases, leaving 14 bases between the germline ends. The CDR3 sequence is 13 residues long. Per the germline V gene, CDR1 is SGHRS and CDR2 is YFSETQ. CDR3 sequence: CASSPDREGEQYF. In DNA, the CDR3 is TGCGCCAGCAGCCCGGACAGGGAGGGCGAGCAGTACTTC.

This rearrangement joins TRBV5-1 to TRBJ1-1, with unresolved D. The V gene's germline CDR1 is SGHRS and CDR2 YFSETQ. The CDR3 length is 14 residues. Trimming cost V 0 bases and J 2 bases, with 8 bases left between them. In DNA, the CDR3 is TGCGCCAGCAGCTTGGAGGGATTCAACACTGAAGCTTTCTTT. It translates to CASSLEGFNTEAFF.

CDR3 in DNA: TGCAGCGAAAGGACACGCGAAGAGACCCAGTACTTC. This gives the protein CSERTREETQYF. The chain is built from TRBV29-1 and TRBJ2-5; possible D gene TRBD1, 5 bases. The V end lost 7 bases, the J end lost 3 bases, and 12 bases lay between the germline ends. Looked up from germline, CDR1 is SQVTM and CDR2 is ANQGSEA. The CDR3 runs 12 residues. Combining the CDR3 with reference TRBV29-1 and TRBJ2-5 gives the whole variable domain SAVISQKPSRDICQRGTSLTIQCQVDSQVTMMFWYRQQPGQSLTLIATANQGSEATYESGFVIDKFPISRPNLTFSTLTVSNMSPEDSSIYLCSERTREETQYFGPGTRLLVL.

The J gene is TRBJ1-3, the V gene TRBV13; no firm D call. Looked up from germline, CDR1 is PRHDT and CDR2 is FYEKMQ (reference sequence). This CDR3 has 14 residues. Deletions cut 3 bases from V and 2 bases from J, with 8 bases between. CDR3 sequence reads: CASSFSGAGNTIYF. The CDR3 DNA reads TGTGCCAGCAGCTTCTCCGGCGCTGGAAACACCATATATTTT.

The V and J genes are TRBV4-1 and TRBJ1-1; no firm D call. The V end lost 1 base, the J end lost 7 bases, and 7 bases lay between the germline ends. CDR1 MGHRA and CDR2 YSYEKL come from the germline V gene. CDR3 length: 12 residues. CDR3 coding DNA: TGCGCCAGCAGCCAAGGCGCGGATGAAGCTTTCTTT. Encoded protein: CASSQGADEAFF.

J is TRBJ1-2 and V is TRBV4-1, with 8 bases aligning to TRBD1. J was trimmed by 4 bases and V by 3 bases; bases with no gene match: 7. Germline V gene lookup returns CDR1 MGHRA and CDR2 YSYEKL. There are 15 residues in the CDR3. In nucleotides, the CDR3 is TGCGCCAGCAGCCAGACGGACAGGGATTTCTATGGCTACACCTTC. Its protein product is CASSQTDRDFYGYTF.

The V and J genes are TRBV6-1 and TRBJ2-3; no reliable D call. CDR3 size: 14 residues. In germline, CDR1 is MNHNS, CDR2 SASEGT. V lost 2 bases to trimming and J lost 2 bases, with 8 bases between them. The CDR3 loop reads CASSEKGLTDTQYF. The CDR3 region has the DNA TGTGCCAGCAGTGAAAAGGGCCTCACAGATACGCAGTATTTT.

This chain links TRBV29-1 with TRBJ2-3; D is possibly TRBD2 (5 bases). Germline V lookup: CDR1 SQVTM, CDR2 ANQGSEA. The CDR3 runs 14 residues. Trimming took 4 bases from V and 2 from J, leaving 13 bases between them. The CDR3 DNA follows: TGCAGCGTTGTCGCTAGCTTTCCCACAGATACGCAGTATTTT. It codes for CSVVASFPTDTQYF.

The chain is built from TRBV5-1 and TRBJ2-1, with TRBD2 matching 14 bases. CDR1 SGHRS and CDR2 YFSETQ come from the germline V gene. The ends lost 3 bases at V and 8 bases at J; junction bases unmatched: 13. CDR3 length: 18 amino acids. The CDR3 sequence is CASSSNPTSGRAFDEQFF. DNA of the CDR3: TGCGCCAGCAGCTCAAACCCGACTAGCGGGAGGGCCTTTGATGAGCAGTTCTTC. The entire variable domain, with the rest obtained from reference TRBV5-1 and TRBJ2-1, is as follows: KAGVTQTPRYLIKTRGQQVTLSCSPISGHRSVSWYQQTPGQGLQFLFEYFSETQRNKGNFPGRFSGRQFSNSRSEMNVSTLELGDSALYLCASSSNPTSGRAFDEQFFGPGTRLTVL.

The chain has TRBV28 and TRBJ2-1; 11 bases line up with TRBD1. This CDR3 contains 15 residues. Germline values: CDR1 MDHEN, CDR2 SYDVKM. Losses at the gene ends were 11 bases for V and 4 bases for J; bases not matched to a gene: 10. This chain's CDR3 is CAVTPGQGVYNEQFF. The CDR3 DNA reads as TGTGCCGTAACCCCGGGACAGGGGGTTTACAATGAGCAGTTCTTC.

The rearrangement links TRBV9 to TRBJ2-5; 9 bases are a match to TRBD1. Germline V gene sequence: CDR1 SGDLS, CDR2 YYNGEE. Losses at the gene ends were 2 bases for V and 1 base for J; bases not matched to a gene: 6. The CDR3 covers 16 residues. The CDR3 spells CASSVGQGALQETQYF. The CDR3 DNA reads TGTGCCAGCAGCGTGGGACAGGGAGCCCTCCAAGAGACCCAGTACTTC. The full variable domain, rest sourced from reference TRBV9 and TRBJ2-5, is DSGVTQTPKHLITATGQRVTLRCSPRSGDLSVYWYQQSLDQGLQFLIQYYNGEERAKGNILERFSAQQFPDLHSELNLSSLELGDSALYFCASSVGQGALQETQYFGPGTRLLVL.

V gene TRBV2 combines with J gene TRBJ1-2; D is ambiguous. The CDR3 contains 13 residues. Germline lookup yields CDR1 SNHLY and CDR2 FYNNEI. The germline V and J ends were trimmed by 6 bases and 4 bases, with 12 bases remaining between them. CDR3 nucleotides: TGTGCCAGCAGGGACGGATCTGGCTATGGCTACACCTTC. Its translation: CASRDGSGYGYTF.

The chain links TRBV5-1 to TRBJ1-1, with D uncertain. The CDR3 sequence is 13 residues long. The germline V gene encodes CDR1 SGHRS and CDR2 YFSETQ. Between the trimmed V and J ends, which lost 2 bases and 1 base, there was a span of 6 bases. The CDR3 DNA follows: TGCGCCAGCAGCTTCGAAGAGAACACTGAAGCTTTCTTT. Amino acid sequence: CASSFEENTEAFF.

The V and J genes are TRBV19 and TRBJ2-5; 14 bases fit TRBD2. The CDR3 is 16 residues long. Unmatched junction bases numbered 6, after V lost 5 bases and J lost 4 bases. CDR1 and CDR2 from the germline V gene are LNHDA and SQIVND (reference sequence). Here the CDR3 reads CASSPLGLAGVETQYF. The CDR3 DNA sequence: TGTGCCAGTAGTCCCCTGGGACTAGCGGGAGTAGAGACCCAGTACTTC.

V is TRBV19 and J is TRBJ2-5; TRBD2 aligns across 14 bases. The CDR3 has 19 amino acids. CDR1 is LNHDA, CDR2 SQIVND, per germline (reference sequence). After removal of 5 bases from V and 4 bases from J, the junction contained 15 bases not matched to a gene. DNA for the CDR3: TGTGCCAGTAGTGCCCACCGAGGGACTAGCGGGAGTCATGTAGAGACCCAGTACTTC. This gives the protein CASSAHRGTSGSHVETQYF.

The chain employs TRBV6-5 and TRBJ2-7; 9 nucleotides agree with TRBD1. The CDR3 consists of 14 residues. Germline V gives CDR1 MNHEY, CDR2 SVGAGI. Trimming took 7 bases from V and 3 from J; bases not matched to a gene: 7. In DNA form, the CDR3 reads TGTGCCAGCAAAACAGGACAGGGGATCTACGAGCAGTACTTC. Its protein is CASKTGQGIYEQYF.

J is TRBJ2-2 and V is TRBV15; a possible D gene is TRBD1 (5 bases). Deletions cut 4 bases from V and 3 bases from J, with 18 bases between. This CDR3 region has 17 residues. Germline loops: CDR1 LNHNV, CDR2 YYDKDF (reference sequence). The DNA of the CDR3 is TGTGCCACCAGCATAGACGGCAGGGCGGCGGACACCGGGGAGCTGTTTTTT. It is translated as CATSIDGRAADTGELFF. The full variable domain, completed using reference TRBV15 and TRBJ2-2, is DAMVIQNPRYQVTQFGKPVTLSCSQTLNHNVMYWYQQKSSQAPKLLFHYYDKDFNNEADTPDNFQSRRPNTSFCFLDIRSPGLGDTAMYLCATSIDGRAADTGELFFGEGSRLTVL.

CDR3 sequence (DNA): TGTGCCAGCAGCATTACTCAGACTATCCAGGCAGATACGCAGTATTTT. Encoded protein: CASSITQTIQADTQYF. V is TRBV7-2 and J is TRBJ2-3; D is possibly TRBD2 (5 bases). The length of the CDR3 is 16 residues. V dropped 5 bases and J dropped 4 bases, with 19 bases sitting between them. Germline V gives CDR1 SGHTA, CDR2 FQGNSA. The whole variable domain, filled in from reference TRBV7-2 and TRBJ2-3, reads GAGVSQSPSNKVTEKGKDVELRCDPISGHTALYWYRQSLGQGLEFLIYFQGNSAPDKSGLPSDRFSAERTGGSVSTLTIQRTQQEDSAVYLCASSITQTIQADTQYFGPGTRLTVL.

This sequence joins TRBV2 and TRBJ2-5; 7 positions agree with TRBD2. CDR1 is SNHLY and CDR2 is FYNNEI in the germline V gene. The CDR3 covers 15 residues. V gave up 6 bases and J gave up 2 bases; unmatched junction bases: 9. The CDR3 loop is CASRLMTSPQETQYF. Here the CDR3 DNA reads TGTGCCAGCAGGCTCATGACTAGCCCACAAGAGACCCAGTACTTC.

The J gene is TRBJ2-3, the V gene TRBV30; a weak D match, TRBD1 (5 bases). The germline V gene encodes CDR1 GTSNPN and CDR2 SVGIG (reference sequence). CDR3 size: 14 residues. The V and J ends lost 3 bases and 3 bases respectively, with 13 bases between them. The DNA of the CDR3 is TGTGCCTGGAGGGCCAGGGCTGGTACAGATACGCAGTATTTT. Protein sequence: CAWRARAGTDTQYF.

There are a few counts of this clone. V gene TRBV11-3 combines with J gene TRBJ2-3; tentative D call: TRBD2 (5 bases). Germline lookup yields CDR1 SGHNT and CDR2 YENEEA. V shed 1 base and J shed 4 bases, with 6 bases lying between them. This CDR3 is built from 13 residues. The CDR3 loop reads CASSLVGADTQYF. DNA for the CDR3: TGTGCCAGCAGCTTAGTGGGAGCAGATACGCAGTATTTT.

The genes are TRBV28 and TRBJ2-1; D is unresolved. Per the germline V gene, CDR1 is MDHEN and CDR2 is SYDVKM. The V and J ends lost 6 bases and 10 bases respectively, with 10 bases between them. CDR3 length: 11 residues. The CDR3: CASSKISEQFF. CDR3 DNA: TGTGCCAGCAGCAAGATCTCGGAGCAGTTCTTC.

This chain links TRBV19 with TRBJ2-1; TRBD1 agrees at 11 bases. The germline V gene encodes CDR1 LNHDA and CDR2 SQIVND (reference sequence). This CDR3 has 17 amino acids. Trimming took 5 bases from V and 9 from J; bases not matched to a gene: 15. CDR3 sequence: CASSPRGRDRGRGEQFF. CDR3 DNA sequence: TGTGCCAGTAGTCCAAGGGGACGGGACAGGGGGAGAGGTGAGCAGTTCTTC.